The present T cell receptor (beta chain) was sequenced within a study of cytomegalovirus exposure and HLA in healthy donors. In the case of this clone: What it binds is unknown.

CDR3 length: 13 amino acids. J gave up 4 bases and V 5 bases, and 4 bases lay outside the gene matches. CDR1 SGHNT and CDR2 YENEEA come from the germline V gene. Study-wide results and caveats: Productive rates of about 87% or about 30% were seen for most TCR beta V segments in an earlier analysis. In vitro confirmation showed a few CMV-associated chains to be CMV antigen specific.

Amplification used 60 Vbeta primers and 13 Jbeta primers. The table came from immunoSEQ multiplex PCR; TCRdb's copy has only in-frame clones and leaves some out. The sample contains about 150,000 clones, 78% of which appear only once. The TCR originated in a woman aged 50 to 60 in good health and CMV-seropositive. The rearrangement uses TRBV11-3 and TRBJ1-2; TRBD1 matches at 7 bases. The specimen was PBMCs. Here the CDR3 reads CASSMTGLYGYTF. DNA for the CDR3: TGTGCCAGCAGCATGACAGGGCTCTATGGCTACACCTTC. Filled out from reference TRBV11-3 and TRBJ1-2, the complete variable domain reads EAGVVQSPRYKIIEKKQPVAFWCNPISGHNTLYWYLQNLGQGPELLIRYENEEAVDDSQLPKDRFSAERLKGVDSTLKIQPAELGDSAVYLCASSMTGLYGYTFGSGTRLTVV.